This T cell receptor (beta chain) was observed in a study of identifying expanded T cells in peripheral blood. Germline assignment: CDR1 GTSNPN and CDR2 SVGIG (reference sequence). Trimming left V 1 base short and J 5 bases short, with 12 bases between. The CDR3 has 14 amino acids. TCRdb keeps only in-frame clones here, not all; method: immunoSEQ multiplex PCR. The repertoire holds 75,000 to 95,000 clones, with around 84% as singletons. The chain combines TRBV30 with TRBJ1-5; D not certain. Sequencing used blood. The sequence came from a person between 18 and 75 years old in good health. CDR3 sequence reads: CAWSAHPKDQPQHF. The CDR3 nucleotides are TGTGCCTGGAGTGCTCATCCGAAGGATCAGCCCCAGCATTTT.